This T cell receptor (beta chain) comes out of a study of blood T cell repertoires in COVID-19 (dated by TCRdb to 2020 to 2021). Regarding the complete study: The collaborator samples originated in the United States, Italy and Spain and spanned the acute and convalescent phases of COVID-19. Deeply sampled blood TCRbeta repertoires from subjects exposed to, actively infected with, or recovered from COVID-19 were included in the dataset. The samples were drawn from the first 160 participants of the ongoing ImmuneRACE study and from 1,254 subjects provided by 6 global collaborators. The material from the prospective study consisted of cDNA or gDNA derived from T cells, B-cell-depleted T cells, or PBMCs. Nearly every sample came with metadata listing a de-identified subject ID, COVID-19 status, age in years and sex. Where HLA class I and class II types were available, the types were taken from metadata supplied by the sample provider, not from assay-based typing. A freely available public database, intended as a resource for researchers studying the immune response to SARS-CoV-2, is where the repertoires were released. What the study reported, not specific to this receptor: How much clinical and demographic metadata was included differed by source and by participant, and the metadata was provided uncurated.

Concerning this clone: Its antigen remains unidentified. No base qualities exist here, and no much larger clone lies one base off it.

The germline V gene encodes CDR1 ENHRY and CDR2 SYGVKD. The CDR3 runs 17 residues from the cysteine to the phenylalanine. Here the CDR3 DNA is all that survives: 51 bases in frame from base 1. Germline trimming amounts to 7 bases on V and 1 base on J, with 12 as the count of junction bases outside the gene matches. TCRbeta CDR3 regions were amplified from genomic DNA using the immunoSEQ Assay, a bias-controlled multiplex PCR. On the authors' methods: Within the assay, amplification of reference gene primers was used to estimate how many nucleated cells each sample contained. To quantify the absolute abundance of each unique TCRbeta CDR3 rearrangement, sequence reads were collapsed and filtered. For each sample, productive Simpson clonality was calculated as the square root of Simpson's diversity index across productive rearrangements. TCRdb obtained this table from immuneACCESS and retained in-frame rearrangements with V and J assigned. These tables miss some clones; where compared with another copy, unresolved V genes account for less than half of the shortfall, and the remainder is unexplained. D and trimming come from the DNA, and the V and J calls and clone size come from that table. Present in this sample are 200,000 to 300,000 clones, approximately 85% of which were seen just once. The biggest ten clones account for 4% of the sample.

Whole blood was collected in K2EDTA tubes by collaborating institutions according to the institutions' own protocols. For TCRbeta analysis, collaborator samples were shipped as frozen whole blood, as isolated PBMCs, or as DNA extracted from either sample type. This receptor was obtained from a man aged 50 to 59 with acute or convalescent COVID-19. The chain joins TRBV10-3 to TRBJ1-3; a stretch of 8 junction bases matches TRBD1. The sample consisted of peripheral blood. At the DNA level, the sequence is TGTGCCATCACCCAGGGGGCCTCTAGGGGTTCTGGAAACACCATATATTTT. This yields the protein CAITQGASRGSGNTIYF.